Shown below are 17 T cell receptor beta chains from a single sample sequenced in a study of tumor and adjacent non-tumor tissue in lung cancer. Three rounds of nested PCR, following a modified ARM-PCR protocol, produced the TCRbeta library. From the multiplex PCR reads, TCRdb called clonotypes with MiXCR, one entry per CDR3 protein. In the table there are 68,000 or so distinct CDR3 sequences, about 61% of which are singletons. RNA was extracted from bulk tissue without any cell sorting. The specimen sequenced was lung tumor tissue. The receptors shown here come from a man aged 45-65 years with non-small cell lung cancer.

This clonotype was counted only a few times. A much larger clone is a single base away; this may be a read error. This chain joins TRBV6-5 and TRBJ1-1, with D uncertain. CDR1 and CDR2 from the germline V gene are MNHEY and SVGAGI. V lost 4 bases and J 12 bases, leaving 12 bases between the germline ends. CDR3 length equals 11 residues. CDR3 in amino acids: CASSSVWVTFF. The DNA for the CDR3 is TGTGCCAGCAGTTCGGTATGGGTAACTTTCTTT.

The chain's CDR3 is CASSLHQNTDTQYF. The CDR3, as DNA: TGTGCCAGCAGCTTACATCAGAACACAGATACGCAGTATTTT. The chain carries TRBV11-3 and TRBJ2-3; D unresolved. This CDR3 has 14 residues. Germline V gene data show CDR1 as SGHNT and CDR2 as YENEEA. V lost 2 bases and J lost 2, with 8 bases in between.

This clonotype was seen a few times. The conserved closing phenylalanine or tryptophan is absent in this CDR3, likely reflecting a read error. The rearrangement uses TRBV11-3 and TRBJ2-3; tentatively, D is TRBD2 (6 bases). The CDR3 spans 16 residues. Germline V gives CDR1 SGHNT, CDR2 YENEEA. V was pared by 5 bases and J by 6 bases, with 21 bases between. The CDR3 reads CASSLGTSWRDDTQYL. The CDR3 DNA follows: TGTGCCAGCAGCCTCGGAACTAGCTGGAGAGACGATACGCAGTATTTA.

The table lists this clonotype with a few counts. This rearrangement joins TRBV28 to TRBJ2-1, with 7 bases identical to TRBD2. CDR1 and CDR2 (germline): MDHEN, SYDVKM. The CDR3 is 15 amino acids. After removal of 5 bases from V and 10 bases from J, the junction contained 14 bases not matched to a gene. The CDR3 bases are TGTGCCAGCAGTCCCCCGGGGCTAGCGGTAAAGGAGCAGTTCTTC. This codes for CASSPPGLAVKEQFF.

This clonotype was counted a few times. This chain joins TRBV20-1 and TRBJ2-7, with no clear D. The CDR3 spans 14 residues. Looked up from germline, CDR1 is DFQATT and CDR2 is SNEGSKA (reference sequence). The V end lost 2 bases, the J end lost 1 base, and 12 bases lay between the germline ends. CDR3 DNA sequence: TGCAGTGCTAGACAGGTGGGGAAATCCTACGAGCAGTACTTC. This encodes CSARQVGKSYEQYF.

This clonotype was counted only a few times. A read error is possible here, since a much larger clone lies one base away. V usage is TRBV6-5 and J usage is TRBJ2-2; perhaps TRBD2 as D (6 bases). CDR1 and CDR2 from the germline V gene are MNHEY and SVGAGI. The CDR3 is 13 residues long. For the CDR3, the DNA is TGTGCCAGCAGTAAACCGAGGGCCGGGGGGCTGTTTTTT. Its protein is CASSKPRAGGLFF.

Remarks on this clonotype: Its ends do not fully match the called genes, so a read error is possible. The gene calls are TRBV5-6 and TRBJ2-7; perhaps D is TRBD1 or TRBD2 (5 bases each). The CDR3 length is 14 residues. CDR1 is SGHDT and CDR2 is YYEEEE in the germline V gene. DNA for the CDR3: TGTGCCAACAGTACGGGACCCGACCTCTACGAGCGGTACTTC. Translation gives CANSTGPDLYERYF.

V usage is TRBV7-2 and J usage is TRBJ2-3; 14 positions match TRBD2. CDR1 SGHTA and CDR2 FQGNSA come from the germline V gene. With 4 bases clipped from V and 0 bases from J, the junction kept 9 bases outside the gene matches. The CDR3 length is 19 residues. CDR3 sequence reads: CASSSPRTSGGMSTDTQYF. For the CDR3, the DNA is TGTGCCAGCAGCTCACCCAGGACTAGCGGGGGGATGAGCACAGATACGCAGTATTTT.

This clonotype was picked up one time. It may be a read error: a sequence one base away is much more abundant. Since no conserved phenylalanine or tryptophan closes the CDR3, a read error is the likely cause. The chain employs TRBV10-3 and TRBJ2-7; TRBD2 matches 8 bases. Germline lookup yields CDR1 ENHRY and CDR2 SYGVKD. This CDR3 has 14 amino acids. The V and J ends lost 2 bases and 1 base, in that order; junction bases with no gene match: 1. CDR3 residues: CAISEIAGSYEQYL. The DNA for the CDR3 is TGTGCCATCAGTGAGATAGCGGGATCCTACGAGCAGTACCTC.

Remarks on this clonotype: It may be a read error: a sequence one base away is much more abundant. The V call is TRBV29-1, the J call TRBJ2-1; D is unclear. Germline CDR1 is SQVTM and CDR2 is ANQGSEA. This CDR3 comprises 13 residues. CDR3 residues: CSVEGLGLDEQLF. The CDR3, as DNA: TGCAGCGTTGAAGGTCTGGGTTTGGATGAGCAGTTATTC.

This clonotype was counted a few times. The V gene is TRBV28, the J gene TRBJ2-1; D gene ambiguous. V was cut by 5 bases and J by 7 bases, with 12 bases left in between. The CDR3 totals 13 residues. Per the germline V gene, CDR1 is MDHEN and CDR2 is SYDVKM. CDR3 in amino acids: CASSPQMGNEQFF. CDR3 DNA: TGTGCCAGCAGTCCCCAAATGGGGAATGAGCAGTTCTTC.

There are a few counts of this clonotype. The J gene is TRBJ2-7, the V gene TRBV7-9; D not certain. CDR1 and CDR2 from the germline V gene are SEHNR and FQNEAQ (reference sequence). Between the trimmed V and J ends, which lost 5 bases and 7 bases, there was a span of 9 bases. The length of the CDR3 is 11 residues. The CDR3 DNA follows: TGTGCCAGCAGCCTGGCGTGGGAGCAGTACTTC. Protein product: CASSLAWEQYF.

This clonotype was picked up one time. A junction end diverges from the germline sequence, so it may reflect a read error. CDR3 sequence reads: CASSRQTSGPQETQCF. In DNA, the CDR3 is TGCGCCAGCAGTCGTCAGACTAGCGGGCCCCAAGAGACCCAGTGCTTC. The rearrangement uses TRBV5-1 and TRBJ2-5, with TRBD2 identical over 10 bases. Germline CDR1 is SGHRS and CDR2 is YFSETQ. The length of the CDR3 is 16 residues.

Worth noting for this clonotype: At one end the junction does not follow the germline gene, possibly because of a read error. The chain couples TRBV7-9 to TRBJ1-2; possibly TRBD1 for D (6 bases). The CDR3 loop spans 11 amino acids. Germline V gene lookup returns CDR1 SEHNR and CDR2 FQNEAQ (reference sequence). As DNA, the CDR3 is TGTGCCAGCAGCTTAGCCGGACAGTCTCTCTTC. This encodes CASSLAGQSLF.

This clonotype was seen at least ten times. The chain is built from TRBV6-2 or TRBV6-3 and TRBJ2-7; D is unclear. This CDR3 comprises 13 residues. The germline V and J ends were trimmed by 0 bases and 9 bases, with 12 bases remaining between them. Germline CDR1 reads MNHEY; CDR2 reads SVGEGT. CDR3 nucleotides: TGTGCCAGCAGTTACTCGGGCGGCTCGGTGCAGTACTTC. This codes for CASSYSGGSVQYF.

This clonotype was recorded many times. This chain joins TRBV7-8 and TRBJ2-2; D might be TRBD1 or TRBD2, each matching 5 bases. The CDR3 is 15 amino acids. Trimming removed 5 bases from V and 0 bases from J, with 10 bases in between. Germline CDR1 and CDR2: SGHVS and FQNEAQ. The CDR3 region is CASSPGTANTGELFF. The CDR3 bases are TGTGCCAGCAGCCCCGGGACGGCGAACACCGGGGAGCTGTTTTTT. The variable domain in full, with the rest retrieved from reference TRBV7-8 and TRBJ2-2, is GAGVSQSPRYKVAKRGQDVALRCDPISGHVSLFWYQQALGQGPEFLTYFQNEAQLDKSGLPSDRFFAERPEGSVSTLKIQRTQQEDSAVYLCASSPGTANTGELFFGEGSRLTVL.

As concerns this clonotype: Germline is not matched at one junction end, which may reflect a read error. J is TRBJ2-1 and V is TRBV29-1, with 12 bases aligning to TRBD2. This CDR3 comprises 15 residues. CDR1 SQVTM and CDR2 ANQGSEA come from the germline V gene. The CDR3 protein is CSVARLAGEGNEHFF. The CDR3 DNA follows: TGCAGCGTCGCCCGACTAGCGGGAGAGGGCAATGAGCATTTCTTC.